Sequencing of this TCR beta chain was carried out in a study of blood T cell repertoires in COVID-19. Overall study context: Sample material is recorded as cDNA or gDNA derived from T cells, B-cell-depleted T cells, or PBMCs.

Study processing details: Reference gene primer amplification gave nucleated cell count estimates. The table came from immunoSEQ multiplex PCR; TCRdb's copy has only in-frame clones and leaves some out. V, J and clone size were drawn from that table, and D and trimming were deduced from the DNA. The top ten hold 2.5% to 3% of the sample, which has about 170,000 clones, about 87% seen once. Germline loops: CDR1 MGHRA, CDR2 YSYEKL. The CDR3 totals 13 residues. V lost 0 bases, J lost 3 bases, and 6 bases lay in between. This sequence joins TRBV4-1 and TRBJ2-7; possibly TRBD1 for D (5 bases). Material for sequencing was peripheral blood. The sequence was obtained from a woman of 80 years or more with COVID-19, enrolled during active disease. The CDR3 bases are TGCGCCAGCAGCCAAGATCAGGGCTACGAGCAGTACTTC. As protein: CASSQDQGYEQYF.